These 6 T cell receptor beta chains came from one sample sequenced in a study of OX40 agonist ivuxolimab in advanced cancers. The repertoire was sequenced with immunoSEQ multiplex PCR; TCRdb's copy has only in-frame clones and lacks some. The profile covers fewer than 90,000 clones, with approximately 85% appearing a single time and under 3.5% taken by the ten largest. This specimen was CD4+ or CD8+ T cells sorted from blood, taken in a trial of the OX40 agonist ivuxolimab. Receptors were obtained from an adult with an advanced solid tumor such as melanoma, head and neck, liver or kidney cancer.

V gene TRBV19 combines with J gene TRBJ2-6, with 8 bases fitting TRBD1. CDR3 size: 18 residues. Germline CDR1 LNHDA, CDR2 SQIVND (reference sequence). The J segment lost 4 bases and the V segment lost 6 bases, leaving 14 bases of the junction unmatched. This CDR3 is CASSPWAGGATGANVLTF. Here the CDR3 DNA reads TGTGCCAGTAGCCCCTGGGCAGGGGGCGCCACGGGGGCCAACGTCCTGACTTTC.

This clone was counted once. The chain combines TRBV7-2 with TRBJ1-1; 10 bases are a match to TRBD1. This CDR3 contains 17 residues. Germline V gene lookup returns CDR1 SGHTA and CDR2 FQGNSA. V dropped 3 bases and J dropped 3; count of bases not matched to a gene: 10. The CDR3 region has the DNA TGTGCCAGCAGCTTTGGGGACAGGGGCTGGGGAGACACTGAAGCTTTCTTT. It translates to CASSFGDRGWGDTEAFF.

The rearrangement links TRBV27 to TRBJ1-3; the D is unclear. This CDR3 comprises 12 residues. The V end lost 6 bases, the J end lost 4 bases, and 7 bases lay between the germline ends. Germline loops: CDR1 MNHEY, CDR2 SMNVEV (reference sequence). The CDR3 loop is CASRGRGNTIYF. DNA of the CDR3: TGTGCCAGCAGGGGGAGGGGAAACACCATATATTTT.

The J gene is TRBJ2-3, the V gene TRBV4-2; D uncertain. Germline V lookup: CDR1 LGHNA, CDR2 YNFKEQ. The CDR3 runs 14 residues. V lost 2 bases and J 8 bases, leaving 14 bases between the germline ends. CDR3 nucleotides: TGTGCCAGCAGCCAAACTTCTATCTCTCGTACGCAGTATTTT. It is translated as CASSQTSISRTQYF.

The V and J genes are TRBV18 and TRBJ1-1; D gene ambiguous. The CDR3 is 14 amino acids. The germline V and J ends were trimmed by 4 bases and 3 bases, with 12 bases remaining between them. The germline CDR1 and CDR2 sequences are KGHSH and LQKENI. In nucleotides, the CDR3 is TGTGCCAGCTCACTCGCAACTGGGGACACTGAAGCTTTCTTT. It yields the protein CASSLATGDTEAFF.

This clone was detected only once. This chain joins TRBV19 and TRBJ1-2; 8 bases align to TRBD1. CDR3 length: 14 residues. The V segment lost 5 bases and the J segment 8 bases; nucleotides outside the gene matches: 10. Germline V gives CDR1 LNHDA, CDR2 SQIVND (reference sequence). Written as DNA, the CDR3 is TGTGCCAGTAGTCCCCTTGGACAGGGCAGGGGCTACACCTTC. Amino acids: CASSPLGQGRGYTF.